This T cell receptor (beta chain) was identified during a study of T cell responses to AZD1222 COVID-19 vaccine. Turning to the study itself: Pooling was applied to second doses at about 4 or about 12 weeks. Study-wide results and limits: Clonal diversity may have been underestimated, and the donors were mostly white British, with more females than males. Seropositive status at baseline applied to only a handful of AZD1222 recipients. An increase in Spike-specific TCR breadth and depth was observed after two AZD1222 doses.

Profiled with immunoSEQ multiplex PCR; TCRdb holds only in-frame clones, not every one. The table has 130,000 to 150,000 clones, roughly 89% seen once; the top ten hold around 5%. Notes on this clone: Its specificity is unknown.

The V end lost 0 bases, the J end lost 2 bases, and 8 bases lay between the germline ends. CDR1 is SGHTA and CDR2 is FQGTGA in the germline V gene. The CDR3 extends over 15 amino acids. This rearrangement joins TRBV7-3 to TRBJ2-1, with D possibly matching TRBD2 (5 bases). The receptor was isolated from an adult in good health. The sequencing here drew on peripheral blood, taken on day 0 of AZD1222 vaccination. CDR3 region: CASSLTSEAYNEQFF. As DNA, the CDR3 is TGTGCCAGCAGCTTAACTAGCGAAGCCTACAATGAGCAGTTCTTC. The entire variable domain, with the rest obtained from reference TRBV7-3 and TRBJ2-1, is as follows: GAGVSQTPSNKVTEKGKYVELRCDPISGHTALYWYRQSLGQGPEFLIYFQGTGAADDSGLPNDRFFAVRPEGSVSTLKIQRTERGDSAVYLCASSLTSEAYNEQFFGPGTRLTVL.